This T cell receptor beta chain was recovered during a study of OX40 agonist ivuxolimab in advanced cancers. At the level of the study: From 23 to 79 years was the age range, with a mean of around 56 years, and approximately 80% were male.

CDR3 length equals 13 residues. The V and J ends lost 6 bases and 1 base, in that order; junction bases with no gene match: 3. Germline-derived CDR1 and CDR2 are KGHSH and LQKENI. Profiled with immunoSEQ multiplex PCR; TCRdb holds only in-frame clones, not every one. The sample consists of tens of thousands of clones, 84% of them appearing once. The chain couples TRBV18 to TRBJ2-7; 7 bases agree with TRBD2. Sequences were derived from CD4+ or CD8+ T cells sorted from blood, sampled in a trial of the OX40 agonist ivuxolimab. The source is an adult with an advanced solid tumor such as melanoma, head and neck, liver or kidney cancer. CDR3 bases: TGTGCCAGCTCCCGGGGGGAATCCTACGAGCAGTACTTC. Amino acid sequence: CASSRGESYEQYF.